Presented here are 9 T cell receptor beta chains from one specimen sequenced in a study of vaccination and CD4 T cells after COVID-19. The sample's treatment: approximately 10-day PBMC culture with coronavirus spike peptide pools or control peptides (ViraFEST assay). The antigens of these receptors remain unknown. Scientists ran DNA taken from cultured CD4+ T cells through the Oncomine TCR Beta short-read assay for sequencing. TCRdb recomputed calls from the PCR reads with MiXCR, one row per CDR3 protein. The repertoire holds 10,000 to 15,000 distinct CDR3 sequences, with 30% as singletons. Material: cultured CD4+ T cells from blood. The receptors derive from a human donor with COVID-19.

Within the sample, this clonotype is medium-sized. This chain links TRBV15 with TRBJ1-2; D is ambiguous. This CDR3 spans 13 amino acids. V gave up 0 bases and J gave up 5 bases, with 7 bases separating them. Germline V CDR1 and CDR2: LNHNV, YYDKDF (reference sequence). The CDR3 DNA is TGTGCCACCAGCAGAGACCCGACGTATGGCTACACCTTC. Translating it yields CATSRDPTYGYTF.

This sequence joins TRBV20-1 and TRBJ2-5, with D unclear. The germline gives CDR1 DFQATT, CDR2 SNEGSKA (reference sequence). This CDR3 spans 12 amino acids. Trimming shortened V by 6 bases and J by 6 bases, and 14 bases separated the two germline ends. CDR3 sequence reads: CSAPLGFQTQYF. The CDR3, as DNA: TGCAGTGCCCCACTTGGGTTTCAGACCCAGTACTTC.

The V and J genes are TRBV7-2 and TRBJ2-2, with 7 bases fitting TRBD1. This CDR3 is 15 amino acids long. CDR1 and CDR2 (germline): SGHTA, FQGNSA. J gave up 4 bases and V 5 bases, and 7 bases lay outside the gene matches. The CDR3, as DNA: TGTGCCAGCAGCCCTCGACAGGGCGGCACCGGGGAGCTGTTTTTT. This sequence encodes CASSPRQGGTGELFF.

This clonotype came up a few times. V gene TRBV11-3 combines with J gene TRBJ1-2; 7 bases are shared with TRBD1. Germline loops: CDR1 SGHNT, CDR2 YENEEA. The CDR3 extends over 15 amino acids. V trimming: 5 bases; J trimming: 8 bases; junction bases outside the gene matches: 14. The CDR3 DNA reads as TGTGCCAGCAGCCGAGCCCGCACCGGGACAGAGGGCTACACCTTC. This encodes CASSRARTGTEGYTF.

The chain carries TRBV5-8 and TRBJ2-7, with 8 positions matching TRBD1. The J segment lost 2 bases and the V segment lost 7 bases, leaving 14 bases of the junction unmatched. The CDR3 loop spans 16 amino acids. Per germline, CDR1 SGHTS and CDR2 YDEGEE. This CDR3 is CASRRGGQAYTYEQYF. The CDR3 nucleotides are TGTGCCAGCCGACGTGGGGGACAGGCCTATACCTACGAGCAGTACTTC.

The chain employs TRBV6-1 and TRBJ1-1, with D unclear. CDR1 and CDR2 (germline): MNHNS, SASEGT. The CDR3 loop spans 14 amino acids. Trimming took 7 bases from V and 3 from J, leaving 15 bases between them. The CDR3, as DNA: TGTGCCAGCACCCTGACCGCCTTGTACACTGAAGCTTTCTTT. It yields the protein CASTLTALYTEAFF.

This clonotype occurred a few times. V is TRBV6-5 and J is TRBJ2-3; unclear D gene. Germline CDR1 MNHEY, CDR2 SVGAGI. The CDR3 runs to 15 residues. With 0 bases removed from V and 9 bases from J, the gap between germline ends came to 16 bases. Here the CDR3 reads CASSYSWEVRETQYF. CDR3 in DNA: TGTGCCAGCAGTTACTCGTGGGAAGTCCGCGAGACGCAGTATTTT.

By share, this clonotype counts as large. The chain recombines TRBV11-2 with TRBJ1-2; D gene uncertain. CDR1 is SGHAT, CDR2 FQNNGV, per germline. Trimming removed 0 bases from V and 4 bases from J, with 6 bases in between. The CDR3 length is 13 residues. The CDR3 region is CASSLDGVYGYTF. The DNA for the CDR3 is TGTGCCAGCAGCTTAGACGGAGTCTATGGCTACACCTTC.

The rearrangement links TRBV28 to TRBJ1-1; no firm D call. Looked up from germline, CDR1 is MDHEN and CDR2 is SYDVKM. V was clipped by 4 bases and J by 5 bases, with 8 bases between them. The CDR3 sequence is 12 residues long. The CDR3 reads CASSSLSTEAFF. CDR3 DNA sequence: TGTGCCAGCAGTTCACTGAGTACTGAAGCTTTCTTT.